This T cell receptor (beta chain) is drawn from a study of post-analysis software for immune sequencing data. On this clonotype: What it binds is unknown.

Researchers reported that TCR beta cDNA libraries carried unique molecular identifiers. Each sample of roughly 0.9 to 11 million input T cells yielded about 500,000 cDNA molecules, so each molecule approximated one T cell. TCRdb re-called the PCR reads with MiXCR, one entry per CDR3 protein. The sample contains more than 500,000 distinct CDR3 sequences, 30% to 40% of which appear only once. Points from the study as a whole: Significantly lower normalized Chao1 diversity was found in patients with multiple sclerosis relative to controls. There were roughly five TRBV segments more frequent in patients than controls, and TRBV5-6, TRBV5-1 and TRBV20-1 were among them.

The V end was cut by 0 bases, the J end by 1 base, with 9 bases between. CDR3 length: 15 amino acids. Germline lookup yields CDR1 MNHEY and CDR2 SMNVEV (reference sequence). The receptor comes from a girl aged 2 to 17 with multiple sclerosis. This chain uses TRBV27 with TRBJ1-1; D not certain. Specimen: blood. CDR3 amino acids: CASSLSVQANTEAFF. The CDR3 DNA reads as TGTGCCAGCAGTTTATCGGTGCAGGCGAACACTGAAGCTTTCTTT.